Shown below are 7 T cell receptor beta chains from a single sample sequenced in a study of T cells in localized non-small cell lung cancer (TCRdb year 2020). The library was generated by the immunoSEQ multiplex PCR assay. Not all clones reach the TCRdb copy of this immuneACCESS table, which keeps in-frame sequences only. Checked studies attribute under half of the gap to unresolved V genes and leave the rest unexplained. Counted in this sample were around 91,000 clones; over 80% of them appeared once. The ten largest clonotypes hold around 15% of the sample. The sequencing here drew on peripheral blood, taken before any cancer treatment. The receptors here all came from a man between 40 and 70 years old with stage I squamous cell lung carcinoma.

This clone was counted between two and nine times. The J gene is TRBJ1-2, the V gene TRBV28; the D gene is possibly TRBD1 (6 bases). Trimming removed 1 base at V and 2 bases at J, with 11 bases between. This CDR3 is 15 amino acids long. Germline CDR1 MDHEN, CDR2 SYDVKM. In nucleotides, the CDR3 is TGTGCCAGCAGTTTATCGGGGGGGCCGAACTATGGCTACACCTTC. It translates to CASSLSGGPNYGYTF.

This clone was detected only once. The V gene is TRBV4-1, the J gene TRBJ2-5; the D is unclear. CDR3 length: 13 amino acids. Germline assignment: CDR1 MGHRA and CDR2 YSYEKL. Trimming cost V 2 bases and J 2 bases, with 6 bases left between them. The CDR3 loop is CASSQTHQETQYF. The CDR3 DNA is TGCGCCAGCAGCCAAACCCATCAAGAGACCCAGTACTTC.

This chain connects TRBV5-6 to TRBJ1-5; 7 bases align to TRBD1. This CDR3 is 16 amino acids long. Germline-derived CDR1 and CDR2 are SGHDT and YYEEEE. The J segment lost 3 bases and the V segment lost 3 bases, leaving 9 bases of the junction unmatched. CDR3 in DNA: TGTGCCAGCAGCTCTTCCGGGACAGTCCCCAATCAGCCCCAGCATTTT. The encoded protein is CASSSSGTVPNQPQHF. The whole variable domain, filled in from reference TRBV5-6 and TRBJ1-5, reads DAGVTQSPTHLIKTRGQQVTLRCSPKSGHDTVSWYQQALGQGPQFIFQYYEEEERQRGNFPDRFSGHQFPNYSSELNVNALLLGDSALYLCASSSSGTVPNQPQHFGDGTRLSIL.

The J gene is TRBJ2-3, the V gene TRBV7-2, with D perhaps given as TRBD1 or TRBD2 (6 bases each). CDR1 and CDR2 from the germline V gene are SGHTA and FQGNSA. Trimming removed 5 bases from V and 7 bases from J, with 13 bases in between. The CDR3 covers 13 residues. In DNA form, the CDR3 reads TGTGCCAGCAGCCACCGCGGGACACATACGCAGTATTTT. It translates to CASSHRGTHTQYF.

The rearrangement uses TRBV15 and TRBJ1-2; 7 positions match TRBD1. Germline-derived CDR1 and CDR2 are LNHNV and YYDKDF (reference sequence). J was trimmed by 3 bases and V by 2 bases; bases with no gene match: 6. The CDR3 contains 15 residues. In DNA form, the CDR3 reads TGTGCCACCAGCAGAACCTTTGGGACAGACTATGGCTACACCTTC. Translating gives CATSRTFGTDYGYTF.

This rearrangement joins TRBV7-2 to TRBJ1-1; no reliable D call. Looked up from germline, CDR1 is SGHTA and CDR2 is FQGNSA. This CDR3 is built from 13 residues. V shed 5 bases and J shed 2 bases, with 9 bases lying between them. This CDR3 reads CASSKPGNTEAFF. In nucleotides, the CDR3 is TGTGCCAGCAGCAAACCGGGTAACACTGAAGCTTTCTTT. The full variable domain, with the rest looked up from reference TRBV7-2 and TRBJ1-1, is GAGVSQSPSNKVTEKGKDVELRCDPISGHTALYWYRQSLGQGLEFLIYFQGNSAPDKSGLPSDRFSAERTGGSVSTLTIQRTQQEDSAVYLCASSKPGNTEAFFGQGTRLTVV.

This sequence joins TRBV18 and TRBJ1-1, with 7 bases matching TRBD1. The V gene's germline CDR1 is KGHSH and CDR2 LQKENI. With V trimmed by 6 bases and J by 6 bases, 4 bases remained unmatched. The CDR3 loop spans 12 amino acids. The chain's CDR3 is CASSWGQSEAFF. The CDR3 DNA follows: TGTGCCAGCTCGTGGGGACAGTCTGAAGCTTTCTTT.